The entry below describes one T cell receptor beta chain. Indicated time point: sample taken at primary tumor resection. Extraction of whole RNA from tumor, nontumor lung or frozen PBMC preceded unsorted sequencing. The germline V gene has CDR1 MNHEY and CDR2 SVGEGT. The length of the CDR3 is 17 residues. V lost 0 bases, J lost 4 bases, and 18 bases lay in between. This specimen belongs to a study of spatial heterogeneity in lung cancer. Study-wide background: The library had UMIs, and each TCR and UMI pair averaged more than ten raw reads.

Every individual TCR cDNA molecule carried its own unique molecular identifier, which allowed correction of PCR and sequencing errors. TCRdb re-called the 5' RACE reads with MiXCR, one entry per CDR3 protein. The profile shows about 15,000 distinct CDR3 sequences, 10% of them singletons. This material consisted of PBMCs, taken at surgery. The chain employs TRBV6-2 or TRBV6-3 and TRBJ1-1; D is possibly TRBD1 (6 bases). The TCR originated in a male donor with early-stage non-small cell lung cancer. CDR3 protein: CASSYSIGAGAITEAFF. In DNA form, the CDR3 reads TGTGCCAGCAGTTACTCGATTGGCGCAGGGGCGATCACTGAAGCTTTCTTT.